Below are 19 T cell receptor beta chains sequenced from a single sample in a study of cytomegalovirus exposure and HLA in healthy donors. In the PCR, 60 Vbeta and 13 Jbeta primers were used. This table comes from immunoSEQ multiplex PCR, and its TCRdb copy is limited to in-frame clones, with some not included. This sample has more than 150,000 clones, with roughly 87% found just once. Input material: PBMCs. The receptor set was obtained from a girl in the first two years of life in good health and CMV-seronegative.

The CDR3 DNA follows: TGTGCCAGTAGAACACAGGGACACCAAGAGACCCAGTACTTC. It codes for CASRTQGHQETQYF. The V and J genes are TRBV19 and TRBJ2-5, with D possibly matching TRBD1 (6 bases). Germline assignment: CDR1 LNHDA and CDR2 SQIVND (reference sequence). Deletions cut 6 bases from V and 0 bases from J, with 11 bases between. The CDR3 is 14 amino acids.

This chain uses TRBV5-1 with TRBJ1-1, with D perhaps matching TRBD1 (6 bases). Germline values: CDR1 SGHRS, CDR2 YFSETQ. This CDR3 comprises 16 residues. Trimming stripped 4 bases from V and 5 bases from J, with 21 bases between. CDR3 amino acids: CASSPPGGGGATEAFF. The CDR3 DNA is TGCGCCAGCAGCCCCCCGGGTGGGGGGGGCGCTACTGAAGCTTTCTTT.

This clone was seen just once. The chain couples TRBV6-5 to TRBJ1-5; no reliable D call. This CDR3 contains 15 residues. In germline, CDR1 is MNHEY, CDR2 SVGAGI. Trimming stripped 4 bases from V and 1 base from J, with 11 bases between. CDR3 nucleotides: TGTGCCAGCAGTTCTCTAGCGGGGAGCAATCAGCCCCAGCATTTT. As protein: CASSSLAGSNQPQHF.

This clone has just a few counts. The chain joins TRBV27 to TRBJ2-5; D ambiguous. Germline V lookup: CDR1 MNHEY, CDR2 SMNVEV (reference sequence). Trimming pared 2 bases from V and 0 bases from J, leaving 4 bases between. The length of the CDR3 is 13 residues. The CDR3 DNA reads as TGTGCCAGCAGTTTAAGCTACCAAGAGACCCAGTACTTC. It translates to CASSLSYQETQYF.

CDR3 region: CASSLLAGPSYEQYF. The DNA for the CDR3 is TGTGCCAGCTCCCTGCTAGCGGGGCCCTCCTACGAGCAGTACTTC. The rearrangement links TRBV27 to TRBJ2-7, with TRBD2 matching 9 bases. J lost 0 bases, V lost 8 bases, and 8 bases had no gene match. Per the germline V gene, CDR1 is MNHEY and CDR2 is SMNVEV (reference sequence). The CDR3 extends over 15 amino acids.

V gene TRBV29-1 combines with J gene TRBJ2-1; D gene uncertain. The CDR3 loop spans 13 amino acids. The germline V and J ends were trimmed by 2 bases and 6 bases, with 11 bases remaining between them. The V gene's germline CDR1 is SQVTM and CDR2 ANQGSEA. The CDR3 DNA follows: TGCAGCGTTGAATCCAGGTATCGCAATGAGCAGTTCTTC. Its translation: CSVESRYRNEQFF.

V is TRBV11-2 and J is TRBJ2-1; perhaps TRBD2 as D (6 bases). Trimming took off 1 base at V and 3 bases at J, with 16 bases between the two ends. This CDR3 contains 17 residues. Germline V lookup: CDR1 SGHAT, CDR2 FQNNGV. CDR3 in amino acids: CASSLVGGVISYNEQFF. The CDR3 DNA sequence: TGTGCCAGCAGCTTAGTCGGCGGGGTAATTAGCTACAATGAGCAGTTCTTC. The whole variable domain, filled in from reference TRBV11-2 and TRBJ2-1, reads EAGVAQSPRYKIIEKRQSVAFWCNPISGHATLYWYQQILGQGPKLLIQFQNNGVVDDSQLPKDRFSAERLKGVDSTLKIQPAKLEDSAVYLCASSLVGGVISYNEQFFGPGTRLTVL.

The rearrangement joins TRBV25-1 to TRBJ2-5; 8 nucleotides line up with TRBD1. Germline-derived CDR1 and CDR2 are MGHDK and SYGVNS. This CDR3 is built from 16 residues. The ends lost 2 bases at V and 1 base at J; junction bases unmatched: 6. Here the CDR3 reads CASSEPHGTGQETQYF. CDR3 nucleotide sequence: TGTGCCAGCAGTGAACCTCACGGGACAGGCCAAGAGACCCAGTACTTC.

The genes are TRBV6-1 and TRBJ1-2, with D hard to call. V was cut by 0 bases and J by 1 base, with 9 bases left in between. The CDR3 consists of 15 residues. The germline V gene has CDR1 MNHNS and CDR2 SASEGT. The CDR3 reads CASSEAPRYNYGYTF. The CDR3 bases are TGTGCCAGCAGTGAAGCGCCTCGGTATAACTATGGCTACACCTTC.

The CDR3 loop is CAWSGFPGRAYEQYF. CDR3 bases: TGTGCCTGGAGTGGATTTCCCGGGAGGGCCTACGAGCAGTACTTC. This sequence joins TRBV30 and TRBJ2-7; TRBD2 matches 8 bases. The trim removed 1 base at V and 2 bases at J, leaving 7 bases unmatched. Germline V gene lookup returns CDR1 GTSNPN and CDR2 SVGIG (reference sequence). The CDR3 extends over 15 amino acids.

The chain couples TRBV7-9 to TRBJ2-1; possibly TRBD1 for D (5 bases). The CDR3 sequence is 16 residues long. Looked up from germline, CDR1 is SEHNR and CDR2 is FQNEAQ (reference sequence). V lost 6 bases and J 9 bases, leaving 24 bases between the germline ends. This chain's CDR3 is CASSFSLSDSTGEQFF. As DNA, the CDR3 is TGTGCCAGCAGTTTTTCTCTATCTGACAGTACAGGTGAGCAGTTCTTC.

The DNA for the CDR3 is TGCGCCAGCAGCTGGCAGGGGGTTGACTATGGCTACACCTTC. It yields the protein CASSWQGVDYGYTF. The chain links TRBV5-1 to TRBJ1-2, with 7 bases fitting TRBD1. Germline values: CDR1 SGHRS, CDR2 YFSETQ. V was pared by 3 bases and J by 3 bases, with 5 bases of the junction left unmatched. The CDR3 extends over 14 amino acids.

This chain connects TRBV5-8 to TRBJ2-7; D is perhaps TRBD1 (6 bases). CDR3 length equals 14 residues. Germline lookup yields CDR1 SGHTS and CDR2 YDEGEE. With 2 bases removed from V and 1 base from J, the gap between germline ends came to 10 bases. Written as DNA, the CDR3 is TGTGCCAGCAGCTTTGAGGGGGTGTCCTACGAGCAGTACTTC. Protein product: CASSFEGVSYEQYF.

The J gene is TRBJ1-1, the V gene TRBV11-2; TRBD1 agrees at 7 bases. In germline, CDR1 is SGHAT, CDR2 FQNNGV. The CDR3 has 15 amino acids. Germline trimming cut 5 bases from V and 4 bases from J; bases unmatched to any gene: 10. The CDR3 coding sequence is TGTGCCAGCAGCCCCGGTACAGGGGTGGCCACTGAAGCTTTCTTT. Its translation is CASSPGTGVATEAFF.

This clone came up once. The chain is built from TRBV5-1 and TRBJ1-2; D possibly corresponds to TRBD1 (6 bases). CDR3 size: 16 residues. Germline V gives CDR1 SGHRS, CDR2 YFSETQ. V lost 4 bases to trimming and J lost 2 bases, with 18 bases between them. CDR3 protein: CASSAAVLQGNYGYTF. The CDR3 coding sequence is TGCGCCAGCAGCGCGGCGGTCCTTCAGGGGAACTATGGCTACACCTTC.

The chain uses TRBV11-2 and TRBJ1-2; D not certain. CDR1 and CDR2 (germline): SGHAT, FQNNGV. Trimming removed 0 bases at V and 4 bases at J, with 12 bases between. This CDR3 has 15 amino acids. The CDR3 DNA follows: TGTGCCAGCAGCTTAGACTCAACCTGGAGCTATGGCTACACCTTC. Its translation is CASSLDSTWSYGYTF.

This chain links TRBV5-6 with TRBJ2-5, with D possibly TRBD1 on 6 matching bases. V was pared by 4 bases and J by 6 bases, with 19 bases between. Germline lookup yields CDR1 SGHDT and CDR2 YYEEEE. This CDR3 has 15 amino acids. CDR3 in amino acids: CASSRDRSPRQTQYF. The CDR3 DNA reads as TGTGCCAGCAGCCGTGACAGGTCTCCCCGGCAGACCCAGTACTTC.

The V and J genes are TRBV19 and TRBJ2-7; possibly TRBD2 for D (7 bases). V dropped 3 bases and J dropped 4 bases, with 37 bases sitting between them. Germline loops: CDR1 LNHDA, CDR2 SQIVND (reference sequence). The CDR3 extends over 22 amino acids. CDR3 loop: CASSIGDYGRGGRKDRGYEQYF. In nucleotides, the CDR3 is TGTGCCAGTAGTATCGGGGACTACGGGAGAGGGGGGAGAAAAGATCGGGGTTACGAGCAGTACTTC.

The CDR3 here is CASSPLGSGNTIYF. The CDR3 DNA is TGCGCCAGCAGCCCCCTAGGCTCTGGAAACACCATATATTTT. The V call is TRBV5-1, the J call TRBJ1-3; D gene unclear. Germline CDR1 is SGHRS and CDR2 is YFSETQ. This CDR3 comprises 14 residues. Trimming took off 4 bases at V and 0 bases at J, with 8 bases between the two ends.